This T cell receptor beta chain originates from a study of blood T cell repertoires in COVID-19. Authors' data handling: Reference gene primer amplification yielded estimated nucleated cell counts. Assay used: immunoSEQ multiplex PCR; TCRdb lists only in-frame clones, some missing. V, J and clone size derive from that table, while D and trimming were established from the DNA sequence. The table records roughly 200,000 clones, almost 85% of them present only once. This clone showed up just once. After removal of 1 base from V and 5 bases from J, the junction contained 5 bases not matched to a gene. The CDR3 has 14 amino acids. The V gene's germline CDR1 is SQVTM and CDR2 ANQGSEA.

Material for sequencing was peripheral blood. This chain uses TRBV29-1 with TRBJ1-1; 9 bases map to TRBD1. The receptor was derived from a woman aged 70-85 years with active or convalescent COVID-19. CDR3 nucleotide sequence: TGCAGCGTTGAAGCCACAGGGGGCTGGACTGAAGCTTTCTTT. It translates to CSVEATGGWTEAFF. The full variable domain, rest sourced from reference TRBV29-1 and TRBJ1-1, is SAVISQKPSRDICQRGTSLTIQCQVDSQVTMMFWYRQQPGQSLTLIATANQGSEATYESGFVIDKFPISRPNLTFSTLTVSNMSPEDSSIYLCSVEATGGWTEAFFGQGTRLTVV.